The 14 T cell receptor beta chains presented below share a single source sample, sequenced in a study of T cell responses to AZD1222 COVID-19 vaccine. Using immunoSEQ multiplex PCR, the repertoire was profiled, and TCRdb retains in-frame clones only, with some absent. Here the sample spans about 150,000 clones, over 70% being singletons. Sequences were derived from peripheral blood, sampled 28 days after the second AZD1222 dose. The receptors were sampled from an adult who received the AZD1222 COVID-19 vaccine.

In its sample, this clone was seen a few times. This rearrangement joins TRBV5-8 to TRBJ1-2; D gene ambiguous. Trimming stripped 0 bases from V and 0 bases from J, with 6 bases between. Germline V gene data show CDR1 as SGHTS and CDR2 as YDEGEE. This CDR3 contains 14 residues. In DNA, the CDR3 is TGTGCCAGCAGCTTGGGGGCGACTAACTATGGCTACACCTTC. This encodes CASSLGATNYGYTF.

The rearrangement joins TRBV7-2 to TRBJ1-5, with D unresolved. Germline CDR1 is SGHTA and CDR2 is FQGNSA. The germline V and J ends were trimmed by 4 bases and 8 bases, with 18 bases remaining between them. The CDR3 spans 15 residues. CDR3 protein: CASSSPHGRWEPQHF. For the CDR3, the DNA is TGTGCCAGCAGCTCCCCCCATGGTAGGTGGGAGCCCCAGCATTTT.

V and J are TRBV27 and TRBJ2-2, with a possible D match to TRBD1 (6 bases). Germline values: CDR1 MNHEY, CDR2 SMNVEV (reference sequence). The V and J ends lost 3 bases and 5 bases respectively, with 7 bases between them. The CDR3 extends over 13 amino acids. CDR3 DNA sequence: TGTGCCAGCAGTTTCCAGGGGACCGGGGAGCTGTTTTTT. This encodes CASSFQGTGELFF.

The rearrangement joins TRBV2 to TRBJ2-3; 15 bases are a match to TRBD2. This CDR3 spans 15 amino acids. The V gene's germline CDR1 is SNHLY and CDR2 FYNNEI. Trimming at V came to 9 bases and at J to 2 bases, leaving 3 bases not matched to a gene. DNA of the CDR3: TGTGCCAGGGGACTAGCGGGAGGCAACACAGATACGCAGTATTTT. Protein product: CARGLAGGNTDTQYF. Full variable domain (missing parts from reference TRBV2 and TRBJ2-3): EPEVTQTPSHQVTQMGQEVILRCVPISNHLYFYWYRQILGQKVEFLVSFYNNEISEKSEIFDDQFSVERPDGSNFTLKIRSTKLEDSAMYFCARGLAGGNTDTQYFGPGTRLTVL.

Written as DNA, the CDR3 is TGTGCGGTCCGGGACAGGGTCTACGAGCAGTACTTC. This encodes CAVRDRVYEQYF. This chain uses TRBV30 with TRBJ2-7; the match to TRBD1 covers 9 bases. CDR3 length: 12 residues. CDR1 is GTSNPN, CDR2 SVGIG, per germline (reference sequence).

The chain uses TRBV23-1 and TRBJ1-1; D remains unclear. TRBV23-1 is reported as an ORF; its role is uncertain. This CDR3 has 10 amino acids. V was clipped by 5 bases and J by 12 bases, with 10 bases between them. The CDR3 spells CASSLGVTFF. In DNA, the CDR3 is TGCGCCAGCAGTTTAGGAGTGACTTTCTTT.

The chain carries TRBV6-5 and TRBJ2-3; D is unclear. With 7 bases removed from V and 4 bases from J, the gap between germline ends came to 9 bases. The CDR3 is 12 residues long. CDR1 and CDR2 from the germline V gene are MNHEY and SVGAGI. CDR3 bases: TGTGCCAGCACCCAGAGACCAGATACGCAGTATTTT. The encoded protein is CASTQRPDTQYF.

The rearrangement uses TRBV13 and TRBJ2-1; TRBD2 matches 12 bases. Germline V gene lookup returns CDR1 PRHDT and CDR2 FYEKMQ (reference sequence). V lost 5 bases to trimming and J lost 7 bases; unmatched junction nucleotides: 9. The CDR3 sequence is 16 residues long. The DNA for the CDR3 is TGTGCCAGCAGCGTATTGACTAGCGGGAGAAGGAATGAGCAGTTCTTC. It codes for CASSVLTSGRRNEQFF.

V usage is TRBV5-4 and J usage is TRBJ2-1; D remains ambiguous. The V end was cut by 2 bases, the J end by 5 bases, with 17 bases between. Germline V CDR1 and CDR2: SGHNT, YYREEE (reference sequence). The CDR3 is 16 amino acids. The CDR3 here is CASSFPTKGRHNEQFF. The CDR3 nucleotides read TGTGCCAGCAGCTTCCCAACCAAGGGTAGGCACAATGAGCAGTTCTTC.

The chain has TRBV6-6 and TRBJ1-1; 9 bases line up with TRBD1. With 5 bases clipped from V and 4 bases from J, the junction kept 5 bases outside the gene matches. Germline assignment: CDR1 MNHNY and CDR2 SVGAGI (reference sequence). CDR3 size: 14 residues. In DNA, the CDR3 is TGTGCCAGCAGTCGGACAGGGGTAGGCACTGAAGCTTTCTTT. This encodes CASSRTGVGTEAFF.

This chain connects TRBV30 to TRBJ2-1; the D gene is possibly TRBD2 (5 bases). The V end was cut by 4 bases, the J end by 0 bases, with 13 bases between. This CDR3 spans 15 amino acids. The germline V gene has CDR1 GTSNPN and CDR2 SVGIG (reference sequence). CDR3 nucleotide sequence: TGTGCCTGGACCACTAGGCCGAGCTCCTACAATGAGCAGTTCTTC. This gives the protein CAWTTRPSSYNEQFF.

The chain joins TRBV6-6 to TRBJ2-7, with TRBD2 identical over 13 bases. CDR1 and CDR2 from the germline V gene are MNHNY and SVGAGI (reference sequence). The CDR3 spans 16 residues. Trimming cost V 2 bases and J 6 bases; bases outside gene matches: 7. Here the CDR3 reads CASSYRTSGRAREQYF. Written as DNA, the CDR3 is TGTGCCAGCAGTTACCGTACTAGCGGGAGGGCCCGCGAGCAGTACTTC.

The J gene is TRBJ2-3, the V gene TRBV28; 10 nucleotides line up with TRBD2. CDR1 and CDR2 (germline): MDHEN, SYDVKM. V lost 10 bases, J lost 3 bases, and 10 bases stayed unmatched. There are 15 residues in the CDR3. CDR3 nucleotide sequence: TGTGCCACGATACCCCTGGGACTAGCGACAGATACGCAGTATTTT. Amino acid sequence: CATIPLGLATDTQYF.

This clone was recorded only once. The chain has TRBV7-2 and TRBJ1-2; no reliable D call. Trimming stripped 5 bases from V and 5 bases from J, with 18 bases between. This CDR3 is built from 15 residues. CDR1 and CDR2 (germline): SGHTA, FQGNSA. CDR3 DNA sequence: TGTGCCAGCAGCCCCGTGAGGGCCACGTCTTATGGCTACACCTTC. It translates to CASSPVRATSYGYTF.